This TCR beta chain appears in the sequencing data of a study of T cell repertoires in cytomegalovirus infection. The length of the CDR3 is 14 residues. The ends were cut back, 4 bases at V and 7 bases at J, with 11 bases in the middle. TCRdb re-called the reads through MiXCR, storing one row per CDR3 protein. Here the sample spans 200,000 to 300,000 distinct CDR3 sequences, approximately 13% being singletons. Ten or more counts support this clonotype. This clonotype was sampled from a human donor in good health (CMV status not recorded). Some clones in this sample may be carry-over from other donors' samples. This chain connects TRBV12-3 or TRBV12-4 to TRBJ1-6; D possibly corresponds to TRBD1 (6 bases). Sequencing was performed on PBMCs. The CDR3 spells CASSSDSLNSPLHF. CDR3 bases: TGTGCCAGCAGTTCGGACAGTCTAAATTCACCCCTCCACTTT.